Listed below are T cell receptor beta chains from one sample, sequenced in a study of OX40 agonist ivuxolimab in advanced cancers. Sequencing was performed with immunoSEQ multiplex PCR; in TCRdb, only in-frame clones are kept and a portion is missing. This sample has some 99,000 clones, with roughly 87% found just once. Sequenced here: CD4+ or CD8+ T cells sorted from blood, sampled in a trial of the OX40 agonist ivuxolimab. Source of these receptors: an adult with an advanced solid tumor such as melanoma, head and neck, liver or kidney cancer. The CDR3 runs from the conserved cysteine through the conserved F or W. D genes are given only for firm matches. Clone size is stated in some rows and not others, as once, few, many or a class when expanded.

TGTGCCAGCAGCTCGTATCAGGGAGGGGTCTACGAGCAGTACTTC CASSSYQGGVYEQYF . TRBJ2-7 TRBV5-8 TRBD2
TGTGCCAGCAGCTTAGGGGGCGGGTATAATGAGCAGTTCTTC CASSLGGGYNEQFF . TRBJ2-1 TRBV7-2 .
TGTGCCAGCTCACCTTCAGGGGGTTCGGATGGCTACACCTTC CASSPSGGSDGYTF . TRBJ1-2 TRBV18 TRBD1
TGTGCCAGCAGCAAGGGACTAGCGGGGAACACAGATACGCAGTATTTT CASSKGLAGNTDTQYF few TRBJ2-3 TRBV5-4 TRBD2
TGCGCCAGCAGCGTGAACAGGGCGGGGAACGGGGAGCTGTTTTTT CASSVNRAGNGELFF . TRBJ2-2 TRBV5-1 .
TGCGCCAGCAGCCAGTCTACCGGGGTCTCCTACAATGAGCAGTTCTTC CASSQSTGVSYNEQFF . TRBJ2-1 TRBV4-1 .
TGTGCCAGCAGCCCACGAGGTGGAGCGGGTACTATCTCCTACGAGCAGTACTTC CASSPRGGAGTISYEQYF . TRBJ2-7 TRBV11-3 .
TGTGCCAGCAGCTTGGACACAGGCCTTTGGGGCTACACCTTC CASSLDTGLWGYTF . TRBJ1-2 TRBV5-5 .
TGTGCCAGCAGTTTACAGCAGGGGGCAGAAAAACTGTTTTTT CASSLQQGAEKLFF . TRBJ1-4 TRBV28 TRBD1
TGTGCCAGCAGCTACAGTGGGGGAGCTAATTCACCCCTCCACTTT CASSYSGGANSPLHF . TRBJ1-6 TRBV9 .
TGTGCCAGCAGCGATTCGGGACGGGAGAGCACAGATACGCAGTATTTT CASSDSGRESTDTQYF few TRBJ2-3 TRBV11-3 .